The 3 T cell receptor beta chains given below trace back to one sample, sequenced in a study of identical twins. TCRdb itself ran the 5' RACE reads through MiXCR, one entry per CDR3 protein. The table has hundreds of thousands of distinct CDR3 sequences, 12% seen once. These sequences were also reported in another study, on yellow fever vaccine responses in identical twins.

The sequenced sample consisted of PBMCs. These receptors were collected from a woman under 30 in good health.

This clonotype appeared a few times. The rearrangement uses TRBV3-1 and TRBJ2-3, with no clear D. CDR3 length: 14 amino acids. With 6 bases removed from V and 1 base from J, the gap between germline ends came to 11 bases. Germline loops: CDR1 LGHDT, CDR2 YNNKEL (reference sequence). CDR3: CASSQRQRTDTQYF. As DNA, the CDR3 is TGTGCCAGCAGTCAGAGGCAGCGCACAGATACGCAGTATTTT.

In this sample, this clonotype turned up a few times. The chain has TRBV7-2 and TRBJ2-7; 9 nucleotides line up with TRBD2. This CDR3 has 17 residues. Looked up from germline, CDR1 is SGHTA and CDR2 is FQGNSA. The V gene end was trimmed by 1 base and the J gene end by 2 bases; junction bases not matched to a gene: 9. CDR3 in DNA: TGTGCCAGCAGCTTAGTGGGGGGTAGCGGGAGTCCCTACGAGCAGTACTTC. Amino acid sequence: CASSLVGGSGSPYEQYF.

The rearrangement joins TRBV18 to TRBJ1-1; D remains ambiguous. V lost 8 bases to trimming and J lost 4 bases, with 14 bases between them. Germline V lookup: CDR1 KGHSH, CDR2 LQKENI. The length of the CDR3 is 13 residues. The CDR3 region is CASHMALGTEAFF. The CDR3 nucleotides are TGTGCCAGCCACATGGCTTTGGGCACTGAAGCTTTCTTT.